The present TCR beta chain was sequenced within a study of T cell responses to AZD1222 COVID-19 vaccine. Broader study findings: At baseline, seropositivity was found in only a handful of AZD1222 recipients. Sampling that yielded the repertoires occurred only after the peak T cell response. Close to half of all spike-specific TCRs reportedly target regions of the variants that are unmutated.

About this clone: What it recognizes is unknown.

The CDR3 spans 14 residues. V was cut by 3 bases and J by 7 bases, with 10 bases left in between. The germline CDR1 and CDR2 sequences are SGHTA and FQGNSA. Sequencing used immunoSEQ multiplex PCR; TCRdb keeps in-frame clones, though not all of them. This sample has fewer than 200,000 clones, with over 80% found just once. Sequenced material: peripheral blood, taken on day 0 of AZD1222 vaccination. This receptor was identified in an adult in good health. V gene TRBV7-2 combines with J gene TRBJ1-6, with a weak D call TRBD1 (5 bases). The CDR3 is CASSFRDGNSPLHF. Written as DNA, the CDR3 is TGTGCCAGCAGCTTCCGGGACGGCAATTCACCCCTCCACTTT.